This TCR beta chain was sequenced for a study of blood T cell repertoires in COVID-19 (dated by TCRdb to 2018 to 2020). Notes on the research overall: Samples from collaborators originated in the United States, Italy and Spain and spanned both the acute and convalescent phases of COVID-19. The prospective study material was composed of cDNA or gDNA derived from T cells, B-cell-depleted T cells, or PBMCs. The dataset comprised deeply sampled blood TCRbeta repertoires from subjects exposed to, actively infected with, or recovered from COVID-19. A freely available public database, intended as a resource for researchers studying the immune response to SARS-CoV-2, is where the repertoires were released. The samples were drawn from the first 160 participants of the ongoing ImmuneRACE study and from some 1,300 subjects provided by 6 global collaborators. A de-identified subject ID, COVID-19 status, age in years and sex were almost always included in the sample metadata. Where available, HLA class I and class II types were taken from metadata supplied by the sample provider and were not determined by assay-based typing. The research as a whole found: The quantity of clinical and demographic metadata differed by source and by participant and was supplied without curation.

Worth noting for this clone: The antigen it recognizes is unknown. No base-level quality is on record; no much larger clone is a single base apart.

Whole blood was collected in K2EDTA tubes by collaborating institutions according to the institutions' own protocols. Collaborator samples were shipped for TCRbeta analysis as frozen whole blood, isolated PBMCs, or DNA extracted from either sample type. TCRbeta CDR3 regions were amplified from genomic DNA by means of the immunoSEQ Assay, a bias-controlled multiplex PCR. The study's own analysis went as follows. The number of nucleated cells in each sample was estimated by amplification of reference gene primers within the assay. Sequence reads were collapsed and filtered to measure the absolute abundance of every unique TCRbeta CDR3 rearrangement. For each sample, productive Simpson clonality was calculated as the square root of Simpson's diversity index across productive rearrangements. TCRdb retrieved this table from immuneACCESS and kept in-frame rearrangements only. Not all clones are present; in checked studies, unresolved V genes account for under half, and no reason is known for the remainder. V and J calls and clone size are given by that table; D and trimming were obtained from the DNA. Across this sample there are about 170,000 clones, with 85% seen only once. The ten largest clones represent under 4% of the sample.

The germline V gene provides CDR1 SGHDT and CDR2 YYEEEE. There are 16 amino acids in the CDR3, from cysteine to phenylalanine inclusive. Just CDR3 DNA is preserved here, 48 bases in frame from base 1. Trimming takes 1 base from V and 5 bases from J, and the germline ends sit 13 bases apart. Sample: peripheral blood. The rearranged chain carries TRBV5-6 and TRBJ1-6; no D segment can be confidently identified. This receptor was identified in a human donor with acute or convalescent COVID-19. The donor label of this sample is uncertain. CDR3 reads: CASSLSVRKHNSPLHF. In nucleotides, the sequence is TGTGCCAGCAGCTTGTCGGTCAGGAAACATAATTCACCCCTCCACTTT.